This record concerns one TCR beta chain sequence. Its antigen is still unknown. No base qualities exist here, and no much larger clone lies one base off it. This sample was included in a study of blood T cells in healthy people across ages (dated by TCRdb to between 2014 and 2017). For the wider study: In model experiments, roughly one uniquely barcoded TCR beta cDNA molecule per two T cells was captured by template switching. Using deep sequencing normalized with unique cDNA molecular identifiers, the study measured how TCR beta repertoire diversity changes with age. Donors were grouped into four age groups: young (average about 15 years), middle-aged (about 40), aged (around 62) and long-lived (less than 85). To avoid experimental bias, donors of different ages were spread randomly across the sequencing lanes. Using the same blood draw, the study looked at two additional independent replicas of 1 million unique cDNA reads for two donors, one aged 18 to 30 and the other aged 80 or older.

Systemically healthy Caucasian individuals from Russia, 39 in total and aged about 6 to 100 years, were included as donors. Each donor gave roughly 9 milliliters of peripheral blood, drawn into EDTA-treated Vacutainer tubes. PBMCs were isolated by Ficoll-Paque density-gradient centrifugation, with at least 6.5 million obtained per sample. Trizol reagent was used to extract total RNA from PBMCs, with at least 6 micrograms per sample. The percentages of naive CD45RAhigh/CD27high T cells were determined by flow cytometry on a PBMC aliquot from every donor. Results and caveats for the whole study, not just this receptor: The CMV infection status of donors was not known, potentially confounding age-related changes in expanded clonotypes. Observed TCR beta diversity per million T cells fell roughly linearly with age, and a significant reduction was already apparent by age roughly 40. The long-lived group showed more naive CD4+ T cells, fewer expanded clones and increased TCR diversity than the aged group, suggesting age selection. The percentage of naive T cells measured by flow cytometry correlated strongly with observed TCR beta diversity. Total diversity estimates from one million sequenced T cells were considered lower bounds and underestimates. Conclusive comparison of naive and antigen-experienced compartments was prevented by the profiling of bulk unsorted PBMCs.

There are 16 amino acids in the CDR3, from cysteine to phenylalanine inclusive. The DNA shown is the 48-base CDR3, in frame from base 1. Via the germline V gene, CDR1 is MGHRA and CDR2 YSYEKL. V is cut back by 2 bases and J by 1 base, with 4 bases in the junction unmatched. The method was 5' RACE. This sample was sequenced with an Illumina HiSeq 2500. A second PCR of about 6 to 11 cycles was performed with a sample-barcoded 5' primer and a J-beta primer mix. A template-switch 5' adaptor carrying 12 random nucleotides introduced a unique molecular identifier onto each TCR beta cDNA molecule. Each sample yielded at least 3 million CDR3-containing paired-end reads. First-strand cDNA synthesis was performed from all RNA using the Mint cDNA synthesis kit, with priming by a TRBC-specific oligonucleotide. All cDNA was treated with uracil-DNA glycosylase and then went through a first 18-cycle PCR with the universal primers M1SS and BC2_uni_R. Processing in the source paper ran as follows. Normalization of each sample was performed by random selection of 1 million high-quality reads, each carrying a distinct molecular identifier. Reads with shared molecular identifiers were discarded instead of being binned into consensus sequences. CDR3 identification, clonotype clustering and error correction used MiTCR with a Q25 quality threshold and the strictest error-elimination algorithm. A nonparametric unseen species model with Euler transformation was used to estimate a lower bound on total TCR beta diversity. TCRdb took the public reads, trimmed them with fastp at Q25, ran MiXCR for clone calling and kept in-frame beta chains. Rows matching on CDR3 protein sequence are summarized as one entry with the most common DNA and genes. These V and J calls derive from TCRdb rather than the authors' analysis. In this sample the table shows some 1.6 million distinct CDR3 sequences, roughly 30% of which occur a single time. Roughly 12% of the sample is held by the ten biggest clonotypes.

The sequence was obtained from a woman in her 30s in good health. The sample comprised blood. The chain is assembled from TRBV4-1 and TRBJ2-2; 7 bases in the junction line up with TRBD1. The nucleotide sequence reads TGCGCCAGCAGCCAATCGGGACAGAGGAACACCGGGGAGCTGTTTTTT. Its protein reads: CASSQSGQRNTGELFF.